This TCR beta chain was documented in a study of cytomegalovirus exposure and HLA in healthy donors. The study's findings and limits: Through in vitro validation, a few CMV-associated chains were shown to be specific for CMV antigens.

TCRdb's copy holds only in-frame clones and misses some; the assay was immunoSEQ multiplex PCR. Of 100,000 or so clones in the sample, approximately 90% were seen once. With 3 bases removed from V and 6 bases from J, the gap between germline ends came to 13 bases. CDR1 is SGHNT and CDR2 is YYREEE in the germline V gene (reference sequence). This CDR3 region has 14 residues. A note on this clone: The target antigen is unknown.

The chain employs TRBV5-4 and TRBJ1-3; D not resolved. The specimen sequenced was PBMCs. This sequence originates from a woman aged 18-30 years in good health and CMV-seropositive. The CDR3 DNA reads as TGTGCCAGCAGCTACCGAGACGAGGCAAACACCATATATTTT. Its translation is CASSYRDEANTIYF.